Presented here are 22 T cell receptor beta chains from one specimen sequenced in a study of T cells expressing NK-cell markers. No DNA is given; TCRdb re-called the 5' RACE reads and lists each CDR3 protein once. The repertoire shows about 380,000 distinct CDR3 sequences; the top ten hold roughly 5.5%. Sequencing input: blood T cells: a sorted CD56 or NKG2C T cell subset, CD4+ or CD8+ T cells, or bulk PBMC T cells (not recorded which). The receptors stem from a man between 18 and 69 years old in good health.

The rearrangement uses TRBV2 and TRBJ2-3; TCRdb outputs TRBD2, but without DNA this stays unchecked. The CDR3 totals 19 residues. Germline V gene lookup returns CDR1 SNHLY and CDR2 FYNNEI. CDR3 in amino acids: CASIKGGLAGSVSTDTQYF.

The CDR3 spells CASSYSMAVTDTQYF. This chain joins TRBV6-5 and TRBJ2-3. The length of the CDR3 is 15 residues. Germline CDR1 is MNHEY and CDR2 is SVGAGI.

J is TRBJ2-1 and V is TRBV28; TCRdb reports TRBD2, a call that lacks DNA to check it against. The CDR3 contains 15 residues. The germline CDR1 and CDR2 sequences are MDHEN and SYDVKM. This CDR3 is CASRRVGGVGMPQFF.

The chain links TRBV5-4 to TRBJ1-2; TCRdb outputs TRBD1, but without DNA this stays unchecked. Per germline, CDR1 SGHNT and CDR2 YYREEE (reference sequence). The CDR3 is 13 amino acids. CDR3 loop: CASMMGGNYGYTF.

The chain has TRBV5-1 and TRBJ2-7; TCRdb outputs TRBD1, but without DNA this stays unchecked. This CDR3 is built from 14 residues. Looked up from germline, CDR1 is SGHRS and CDR2 is YFSETQ. The CDR3: CASGNSQGTYEQYF.

This chain uses TRBV20-1 with TRBJ2-4; lacking DNA, the TRBD1 call made by TCRdb goes unchecked. CDR3 size: 14 residues. Germline CDR1 is DFQATT and CDR2 is SNEGSKA (reference sequence). CDR3 residues: CSARTGMAKNIQYF.

This chain links TRBV12-3 or TRBV12-4 with TRBJ2-3. The CDR3 is made up of 14 amino acids. The CDR3 reads CASSSPGDTDTQYF.

The gene calls are TRBV2 and TRBJ2-7; the TRBD2 assignment by TCRdb is unverifiable without DNA. Germline CDR1 SNHLY, CDR2 FYNNEI. CDR3 size: 14 residues. This CDR3 reads CASSSQLAGGEQYF.

The chain couples TRBV7-2 to TRBJ2-1; TCRdb's D call of TRBD2 is untestable without DNA. Germline V gene data show CDR1 as SGHTA and CDR2 as FQGNSA. The CDR3 is 13 residues long. CDR3 loop: CASSPQRRSEQFF.

The rearrangement uses TRBV20-1 and TRBJ2-3; TCRdb names TRBD2, which stays unverified in the absence of DNA. CDR1 and CDR2 (germline): DFQATT, SNEGSKA (reference sequence). This CDR3 comprises 15 residues. The CDR3 is CSATITSRATDTQYF.

The rearrangement uses TRBV12-3 or TRBV12-4 and TRBJ2-7; without DNA, the TCRdb call of TRBD1 cannot be checked. The CDR3 is made up of 16 amino acids. The CDR3 sequence is CASSFRISGQGYEQYF.

The CDR3 is CASSLRQGGSYNEQFF. The chain uses TRBV12-3 or TRBV12-4 and TRBJ2-1; TCRdb indicates TRBD1, and absent DNA this call remains unverified. The CDR3 loop spans 16 amino acids.

This rearrangement joins TRBV2 to TRBJ1-1; TCRdb lists TRBD1, though no DNA is available to test this call. Germline V gene data show CDR1 as SNHLY and CDR2 as FYNNEI. The CDR3 sequence is 13 residues long. CDR3 in amino acids: CASSFDSNTEAFF. Filled out from reference TRBV2 and TRBJ1-1, the complete variable domain reads EPEVTQTPSHQVTQMGQEVILRCVPISNHLYFYWYRQILGQKVEFLVSFYNNEISEKSEIFDDQFSVERPDGSNFTLKIRSTKLEDSAMYFCASSFDSNTEAFFGQGTRLTVV.

This chain joins TRBV10-2 and TRBJ1-6. The CDR3 has 16 residues. Germline values: CDR1 WSHSY, CDR2 SAAADI. The CDR3 reads CASRDSSGSYNSPLHF.

V usage is TRBV10-3 and J usage is TRBJ1-1. The CDR3 is 14 amino acids. The germline gives CDR1 ENHRY, CDR2 SYGVKD. The CDR3 spells CAISPTNFNTEAFF.

The chain recombines TRBV6-1 with TRBJ2-6; TCRdb reports TRBD1, a call that lacks DNA to check it against. CDR3 size: 15 residues. Germline values: CDR1 MNHNS, CDR2 SASEGT. The CDR3 protein is CASNTRDSGANVLTF.

This chain joins TRBV6-1 and TRBJ1-6. The V gene's germline CDR1 is MNHNS and CDR2 SASEGT. The CDR3 is made up of 15 amino acids. The CDR3 reads CATFPLGRQNSPLHF.

The chain recombines TRBV14 with TRBJ2-1. CDR1 and CDR2 (germline): SGHDN, FVKESK. CDR3 length equals 16 residues. This chain's CDR3 is CASSQAFARVLNEQFF. The full variable domain, rest sourced from reference TRBV14 and TRBJ2-1, is EAGVTQFPSHSVIEKGQTVTLRCDPISGHDNLYWYRRVMGKEIKFLLHFVKESKQDESGMPNNRFLAERTGGTYSTLKVQPAELEDSGVYFCASSQAFARVLNEQFFGPGTRLTVL.

The J gene is TRBJ2-1, the V gene TRBV7-9; TCRdb outputs TRBD1, but without DNA this stays unchecked. The CDR3 has 20 amino acids. The germline CDR1 and CDR2 sequences are SEHNR and FQNEAQ (reference sequence). The CDR3 is CASSSPVGTGGPSSYNEQFF. The full variable domain, rest sourced from reference TRBV7-9 and TRBJ2-1, is DTGVSQNPRHKITKRGQNVTFRCDPISEHNRLYWYRQTLGQGPEFLTYFQNEAQLEKSRLLSDRFSAERPKGSFSTLEIQRTEQGDSAMYLCASSSPVGTGGPSSYNEQFFGPGTRLTVL.

The CDR3 sequence: CASSLGVSGALRGPLYEQYF. The V call is TRBV18, the J call TRBJ2-7; the D call of TRBD1 rests on TCRdb alone, since no DNA is present to check it. Germline CDR1 KGHSH, CDR2 LQKENI. The CDR3 covers 20 residues.

V gene TRBV11-2 combines with J gene TRBJ2-2; no DNA is available, so the TRBD1 call from TCRdb remains unchecked. Germline CDR1 reads SGHAT; CDR2 reads FQNNGV. The CDR3 has 15 residues. This CDR3 is CASSLQGEVAGELFF.

The chain recombines TRBV7-2 with TRBJ2-1; the D call of TRBD1 rests on TCRdb alone, since no DNA is present to check it. CDR3 length equals 15 residues. Germline assignment: CDR1 SGHTA and CDR2 FQGNSA. Here the CDR3 reads CASSYSGGRYNEQFF.